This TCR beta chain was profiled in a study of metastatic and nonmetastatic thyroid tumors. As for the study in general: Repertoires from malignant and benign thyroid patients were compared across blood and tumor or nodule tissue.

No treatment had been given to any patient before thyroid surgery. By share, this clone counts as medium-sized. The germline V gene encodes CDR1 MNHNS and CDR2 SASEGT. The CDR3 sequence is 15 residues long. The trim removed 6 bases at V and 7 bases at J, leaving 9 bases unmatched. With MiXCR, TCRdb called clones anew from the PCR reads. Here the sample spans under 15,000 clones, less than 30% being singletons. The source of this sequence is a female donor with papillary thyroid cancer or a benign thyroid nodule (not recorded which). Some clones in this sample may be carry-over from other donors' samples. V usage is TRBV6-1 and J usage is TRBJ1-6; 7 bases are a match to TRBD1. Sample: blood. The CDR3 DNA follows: TGTGCCAGCAGCCCAGAGGACAGGATCAATTCACCCCTCCACTTT. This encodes CASSPEDRINSPLHF.